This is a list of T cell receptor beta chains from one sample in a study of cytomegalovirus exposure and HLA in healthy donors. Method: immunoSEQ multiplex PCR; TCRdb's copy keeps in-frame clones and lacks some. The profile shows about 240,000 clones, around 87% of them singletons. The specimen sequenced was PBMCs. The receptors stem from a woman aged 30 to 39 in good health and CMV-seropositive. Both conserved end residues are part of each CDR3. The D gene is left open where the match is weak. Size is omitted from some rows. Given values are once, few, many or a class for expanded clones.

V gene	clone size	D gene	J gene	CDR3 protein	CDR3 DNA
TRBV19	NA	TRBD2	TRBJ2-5	CASSPRRVSGREETQYF	TGTGCCAGTAGTCCACGCCGCGTTAGCGGGAGGGAGGAGACCCAGTACTTC
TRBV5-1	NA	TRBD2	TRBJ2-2	CASSLGPQAGGTGELFF	TGCGCCAGCAGCTTGGGCCCTCAAGCGGGAGGCACCGGGGAGCTGTTTTTT
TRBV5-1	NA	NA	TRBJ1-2	CASSLDRMNGYTF	TGCGCCAGCAGCTTAGACAGGATGAATGGCTACACCTTC
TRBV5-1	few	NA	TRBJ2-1	CASSPGQIYNEQFF	TGCGCCAGCAGCCCCGGACAGATCTACAATGAGCAGTTCTTC
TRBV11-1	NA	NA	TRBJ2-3	CASGATDTQYF	TGTGCCAGCGGAGCCACAGATACGCAGTATTTT
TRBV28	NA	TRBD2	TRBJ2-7	CASSFVGGPDEQYF	TGTGCCAGCAGTTTCGTGGGAGGGCCGGACGAGCAGTACTTC
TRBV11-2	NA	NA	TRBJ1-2	CASRPLKIWNYGYTF	TGTGCCAGCAGGCCTCTAAAGATCTGGAACTATGGCTACACCTTC
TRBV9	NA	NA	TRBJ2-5	CASSVGTKRQETQYF	TGTGCCAGCAGCGTAGGGACTAAGCGACAAGAGACCCAGTACTTC
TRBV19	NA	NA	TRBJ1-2	CASSQETPGLRGYTF	TGTGCCAGTAGTCAGGAAACCCCGGGGTTGCGTGGCTACACCTTC
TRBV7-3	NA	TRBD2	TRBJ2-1	CASSLSGRDNEQFF	TGTGCCAGCAGCTTAAGCGGGAGGGACAATGAGCAGTTCTTC
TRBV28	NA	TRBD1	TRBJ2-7	CASSLHAGGEDEQYF	TGTGCCAGCAGTCTTCACGCAGGGGGCGAAGACGAGCAGTACTTC
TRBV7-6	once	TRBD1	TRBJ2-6	CASSRSGQGASGANVLTF	TGTGCCAGCAGTCGATCGGGACAGGGGGCCTCTGGGGCCAACGTCCTGACTTTC
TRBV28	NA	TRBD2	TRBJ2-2	CASTLRTSGSTGELFF	TGTGCCAGCACCCTGCGGACTAGCGGGAGCACCGGGGAGCTGTTTTTT
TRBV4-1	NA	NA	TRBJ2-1	CASSRLSSANEQFF	TGCGCCAGCAGCCGATTATCTAGCGCCAATGAGCAGTTCTTC
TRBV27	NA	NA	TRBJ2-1	CASSVLGISYNEQFF	TGTGCCAGCAGTGTCCTAGGAATTTCCTACAATGAGCAGTTCTTC
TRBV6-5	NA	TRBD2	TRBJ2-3	CASSQREGPTDTQYF	TGTGCCAGCAGCCAGCGGGAGGGCCCGACAGATACGCAGTATTTT
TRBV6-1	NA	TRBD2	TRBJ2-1	CASSEQGLVAYNEQFF	TGTGCCAGCAGTGAACAAGGACTAGTAGCGTACAATGAGCAGTTCTTC
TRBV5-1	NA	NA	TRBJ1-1	CASSTTGYTEAFF	TGCGCCAGCAGCACCACAGGGTACACTGAAGCTTTCTTT
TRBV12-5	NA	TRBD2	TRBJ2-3	CASGLDRSRTSVTDTQYF	TGTGCTAGTGGTTTGGACCGCTCTCGGACTAGCGTGACAGATACGCAGTATTTT
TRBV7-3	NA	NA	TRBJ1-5	CASSLTENQPQHF	TGTGCCAGCAGCTTAACGGAGAATCAGCCCCAGCATTTT
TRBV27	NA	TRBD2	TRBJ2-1	CASSLGPGRSYNEQFF	TGTGCCAGCAGTTTAGGTCCCGGGAGGTCCTACAATGAGCAGTTCTTC
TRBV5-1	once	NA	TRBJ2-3	CASSWTVGGTDTQYF	TGCGCCAGCAGCTGGACAGTCGGCGGCACAGATACGCAGTATTTT
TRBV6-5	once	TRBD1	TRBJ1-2	CASSLQGIGYTF	TGTGCCAGCAGTTTACAGGGGATCGGCTACACCTTC
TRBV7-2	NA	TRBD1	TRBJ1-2	CASSNGRGHYGYTF	TGTGCCAGCAGCAATGGCAGGGGGCATTATGGCTACACCTTC